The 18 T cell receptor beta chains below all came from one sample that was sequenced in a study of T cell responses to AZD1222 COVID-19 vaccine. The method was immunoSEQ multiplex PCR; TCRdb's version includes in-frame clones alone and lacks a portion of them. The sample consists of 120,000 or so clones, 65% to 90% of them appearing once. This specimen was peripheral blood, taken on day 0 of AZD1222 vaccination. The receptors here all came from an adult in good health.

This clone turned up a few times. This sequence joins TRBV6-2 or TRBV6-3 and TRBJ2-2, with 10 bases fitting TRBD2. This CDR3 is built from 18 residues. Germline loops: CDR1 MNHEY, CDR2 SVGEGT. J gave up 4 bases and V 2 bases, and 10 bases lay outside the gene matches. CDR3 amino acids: CASSYGASGSRGTGELFF. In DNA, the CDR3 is TGTGCCAGCAGTTACGGGGCTAGCGGGAGCAGGGGCACCGGGGAGCTGTTTTTT.

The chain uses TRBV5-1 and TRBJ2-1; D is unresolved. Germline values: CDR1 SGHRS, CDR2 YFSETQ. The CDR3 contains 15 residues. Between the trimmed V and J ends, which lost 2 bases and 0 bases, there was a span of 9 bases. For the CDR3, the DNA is TGCGCCAGCAGCTTCACAAGGAGCTCCTACAATGAGCAGTTCTTC. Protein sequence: CASSFTRSSYNEQFF.

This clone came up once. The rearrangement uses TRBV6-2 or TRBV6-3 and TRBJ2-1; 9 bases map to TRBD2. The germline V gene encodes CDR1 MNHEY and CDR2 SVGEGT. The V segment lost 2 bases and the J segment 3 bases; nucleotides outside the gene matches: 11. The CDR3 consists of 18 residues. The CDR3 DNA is TGTGCCAGCAGTTACGGAGGGAGGGGGACTAGCCTCTACAATGAGCAGTTCTTC. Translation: CASSYGGRGTSLYNEQFF.

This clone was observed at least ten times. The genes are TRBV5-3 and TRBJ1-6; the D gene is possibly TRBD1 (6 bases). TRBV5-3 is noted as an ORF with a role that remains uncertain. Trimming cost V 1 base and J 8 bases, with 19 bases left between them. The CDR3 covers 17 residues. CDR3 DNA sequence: TGTGCCAGAAGCTTGTTAGGAGGGGGTCCGCGGGATTCACCCCTCCACTTT. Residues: CARSLLGGGPRDSPLHF.

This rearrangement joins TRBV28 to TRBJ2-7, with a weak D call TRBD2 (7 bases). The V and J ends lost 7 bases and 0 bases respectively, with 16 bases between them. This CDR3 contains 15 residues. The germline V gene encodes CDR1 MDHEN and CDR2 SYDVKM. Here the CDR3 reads CASTFVGGPSYEQYF. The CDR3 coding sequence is TGTGCCAGCACCTTTGTCGGGGGGCCCTCCTACGAGCAGTACTTC.

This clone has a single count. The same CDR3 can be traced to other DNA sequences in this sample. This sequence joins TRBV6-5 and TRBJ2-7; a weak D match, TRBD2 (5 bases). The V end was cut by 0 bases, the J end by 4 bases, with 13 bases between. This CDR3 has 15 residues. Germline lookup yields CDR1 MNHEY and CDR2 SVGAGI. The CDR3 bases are TGTGCCAGCAGTTACTCTAGGGCAGGAGGATACGAGCAGTACTTC. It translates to CASSYSRAGGYEQYF.

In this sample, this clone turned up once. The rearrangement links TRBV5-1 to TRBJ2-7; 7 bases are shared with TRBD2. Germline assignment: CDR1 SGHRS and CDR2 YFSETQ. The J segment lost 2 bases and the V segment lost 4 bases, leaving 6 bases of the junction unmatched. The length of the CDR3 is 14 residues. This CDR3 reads CASSNGLGAYEQYF. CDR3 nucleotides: TGCGCCAGCAGCAACGGACTAGGAGCCTACGAGCAGTACTTC.

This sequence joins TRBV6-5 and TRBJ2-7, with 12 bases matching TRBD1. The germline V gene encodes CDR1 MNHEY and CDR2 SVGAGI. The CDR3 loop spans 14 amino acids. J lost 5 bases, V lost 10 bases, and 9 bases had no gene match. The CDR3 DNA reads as TGTGCCACCAGGGGACAGGGGGCGGAAAACGAGCAGTACTTC. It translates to CATRGQGAENEQYF.

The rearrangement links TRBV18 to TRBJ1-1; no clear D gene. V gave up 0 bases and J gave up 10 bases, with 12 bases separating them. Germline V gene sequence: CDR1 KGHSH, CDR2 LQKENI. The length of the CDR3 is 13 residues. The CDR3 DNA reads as TGTGCCAGCTCACCACCGGGGTCCCGGGGAGCTTTCTTT. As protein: CASSPPGSRGAFF.

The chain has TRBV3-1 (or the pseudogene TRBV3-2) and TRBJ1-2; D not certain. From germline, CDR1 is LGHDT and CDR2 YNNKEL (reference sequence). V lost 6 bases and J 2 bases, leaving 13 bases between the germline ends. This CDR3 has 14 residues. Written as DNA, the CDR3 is TGTGCCAGCAGGTCTCGGAAGGAGAACTATGGCTACACCTTC. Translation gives CASRSRKENYGYTF.

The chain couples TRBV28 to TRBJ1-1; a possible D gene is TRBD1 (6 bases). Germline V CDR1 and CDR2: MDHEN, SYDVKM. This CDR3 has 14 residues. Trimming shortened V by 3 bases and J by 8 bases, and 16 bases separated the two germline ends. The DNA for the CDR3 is TGTGCCAGCAGTTTTCCAAGTCAGGGGTCGGAAGCTTTCTTT. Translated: CASSFPSQGSEAFF.

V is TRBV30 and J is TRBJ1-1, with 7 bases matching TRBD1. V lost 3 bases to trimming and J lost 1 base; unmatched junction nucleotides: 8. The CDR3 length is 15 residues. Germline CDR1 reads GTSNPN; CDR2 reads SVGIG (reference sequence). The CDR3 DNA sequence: TGTGCCTGGAGCTACGGTACAGGGGCGAACACTGAAGCTTTCTTT. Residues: CAWSYGTGANTEAFF.

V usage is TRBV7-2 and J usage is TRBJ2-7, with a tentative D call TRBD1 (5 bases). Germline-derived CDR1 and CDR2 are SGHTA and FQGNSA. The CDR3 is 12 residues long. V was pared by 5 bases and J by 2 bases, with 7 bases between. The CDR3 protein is CASSQGTYEQYF. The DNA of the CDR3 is TGTGCCAGCAGCCAGGGTACCTACGAGCAGTACTTC.

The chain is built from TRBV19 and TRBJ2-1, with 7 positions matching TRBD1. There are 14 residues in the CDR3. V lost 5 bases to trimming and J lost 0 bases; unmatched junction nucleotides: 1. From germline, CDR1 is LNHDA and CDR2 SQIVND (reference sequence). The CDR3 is CASSDRVSYNEQFF. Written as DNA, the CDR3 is TGTGCCAGTAGTGACAGGGTCTCCTACAATGAGCAGTTCTTC.

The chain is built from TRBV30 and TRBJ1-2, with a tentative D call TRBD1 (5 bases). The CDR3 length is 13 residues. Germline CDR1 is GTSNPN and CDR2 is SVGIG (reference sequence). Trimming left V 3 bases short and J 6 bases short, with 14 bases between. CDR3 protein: CAWRKTGVNGYTF. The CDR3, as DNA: TGTGCCTGGAGGAAAACAGGTGTTAATGGCTACACCTTC. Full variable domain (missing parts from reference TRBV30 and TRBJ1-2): SQTIHQWPATLVQPVGSPLSLECTVEGTSNPNLYWYRQAAGRGLQLLFYSVGIGQISSEVPQNLSASRPQDRQFILSSKKLLLSDSGFYLCAWRKTGVNGYTFGSGTRLTVV.

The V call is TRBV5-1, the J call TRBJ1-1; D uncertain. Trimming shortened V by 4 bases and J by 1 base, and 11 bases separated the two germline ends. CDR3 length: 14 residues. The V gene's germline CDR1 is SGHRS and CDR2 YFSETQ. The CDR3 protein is CASSPPSGNTEAFF. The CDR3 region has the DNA TGCGCCAGCAGCCCACCCTCCGGGAACACTGAAGCTTTCTTT.

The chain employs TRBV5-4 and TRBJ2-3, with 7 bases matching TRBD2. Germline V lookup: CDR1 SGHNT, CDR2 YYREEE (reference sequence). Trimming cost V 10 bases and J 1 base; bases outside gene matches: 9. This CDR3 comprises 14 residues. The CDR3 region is CAAGVLGGTDTQYF. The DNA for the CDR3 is TGTGCCGCGGGGGTGTTGGGGGGCACAGATACGCAGTATTTT.

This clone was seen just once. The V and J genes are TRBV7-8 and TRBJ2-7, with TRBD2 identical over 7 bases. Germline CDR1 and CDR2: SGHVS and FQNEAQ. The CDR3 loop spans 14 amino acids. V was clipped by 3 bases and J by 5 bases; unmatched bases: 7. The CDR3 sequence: CASSLILAVHEQYF. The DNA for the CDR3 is TGTGCCAGCAGCTTGATCCTAGCGGTCCACGAGCAGTACTTC.